These 26 T cell receptor beta chains came from one sample sequenced in a study of blood T cell repertoires in COVID-19. Clones were read by immunoSEQ multiplex PCR, and TCRdb kept only the in-frame ones, dropping some. Altogether a few hundred thousand clones are present, over 80% being singletons, with the ten largest covering approximately 10%. Specimen: peripheral blood. Receptor source: a woman in her sixties or seventies with COVID-19, enrolled during active disease.

This clone appeared once. The V and J genes are TRBV19 and TRBJ2-5; 8 bases are shared with TRBD1. V lost 9 bases, J lost 11 bases, and 5 bases stayed unmatched. Per the germline V gene, CDR1 is LNHDA and CDR2 is SQIVND (reference sequence). This CDR3 has 10 residues. The CDR3 DNA is TGTGCCAGGGAAGGACAGGGACAGTACTTC. Translating it yields CAREGQGQYF. The whole variable domain, filled in from reference TRBV19 and TRBJ2-5, reads DGGITQSPKYLFRKEGQNVTLSCEQNLNHDAMYWYRQDPGQGLRLIYYSQIVNDFQKGDIAEGYSVSREKKESFPLTVTSAQKNPTAFYLCAREGQGQYFGPGTRLLVL.

The V call is TRBV12-3 or TRBV12-4, the J call TRBJ1-1; D ambiguous. The CDR3 is 13 amino acids. V lost 4 bases and J lost 0, with 6 bases in between. The CDR3 is CASSSTMNTEAFF. The CDR3 coding sequence is TGTGCCAGCAGTTCAACTATGAACACTGAAGCTTTCTTT.

The chain is built from TRBV11-3 and TRBJ2-3; 10 bases are shared with TRBD2. Germline lookup yields CDR1 SGHNT and CDR2 YENEEA. The CDR3 runs 16 residues. With V trimmed by 5 bases and J by 5 bases, 10 bases remained unmatched. CDR3 residues: CASSLASGSDEDTQYF. CDR3 DNA sequence: TGTGCCAGCAGCCTAGCTAGCGGGAGTGATGAAGATACGCAGTATTTT.

V usage is TRBV5-1 and J usage is TRBJ2-7; 7 positions agree with TRBD2. CDR1 and CDR2 from the germline V gene are SGHRS and YFSETQ. The CDR3 contains 14 residues. The J segment lost 4 bases and the V segment lost 0 bases, leaving 4 bases of the junction unmatched. CDR3 nucleotide sequence: TGCGCCAGCAGCTTGGGGGCCGGGGGGTACGAGCAGTACTTC. Protein: CASSLGAGGYEQYF. Variable domain in full (rest from reference TRBV5-1 and TRBJ2-7): KAGVTQTPRYLIKTRGQQVTLSCSPISGHRSVSWYQQTPGQGLQFLFEYFSETQRNKGNFPGRFSGRQFSNSRSEMNVSTLELGDSALYLCASSLGAGGYEQYFGPGTRLTVT.

The V gene is TRBV9, the J gene TRBJ2-1, with 8 positions matching TRBD2. The CDR3 is 16 residues long. V was pared by 3 bases and J by 1 base, with 6 bases of the junction left unmatched. Germline V gene sequence: CDR1 SGDLS, CDR2 YYNGEE. In DNA form, the CDR3 reads TGTGCCAGCAGCGCCAAGAGCGGGGGTTCCTACAATGAGCAGTTCTTC. This sequence encodes CASSAKSGGSYNEQFF.

The CDR3 DNA reads as TGTGCCAGCAGCGAACTAGCGAATTCCTACAATGAGCAGTTCTTC. This encodes CASSELANSYNEQFF. The chain recombines TRBV7-9 with TRBJ2-1; 7 bases fit TRBD2. The CDR3 length is 15 residues. The germline gives CDR1 SEHNR, CDR2 FQNEAQ (reference sequence). The V segment lost 5 bases and the J segment 1 base; nucleotides outside the gene matches: 5.

This clone was counted between two and nine times. The chain couples TRBV7-9 to TRBJ1-6; the match to TRBD1 covers 7 bases. Trimming at V came to 2 bases and at J to 8 bases, leaving 3 bases not matched to a gene. Germline V gives CDR1 SEHNR, CDR2 FQNEAQ (reference sequence). This CDR3 is built from 14 residues. The CDR3: CASSLTGDYSPLHF. The CDR3 DNA reads TGTGCCAGCAGCTTAACAGGGGACTATTCACCCCTCCACTTT.

There are a few counts of this clone. The V gene is TRBV7-2, the J gene TRBJ1-2, with TRBD1 matching 7 bases. J was trimmed by 4 bases and V by 5 bases; bases with no gene match: 10. Germline V gene data show CDR1 as SGHTA and CDR2 as FQGNSA. This CDR3 has 15 amino acids. This CDR3 is CASSPRTGQIYGYTF. DNA for the CDR3: TGTGCCAGCAGCCCCCGGACAGGACAAATCTATGGCTACACCTTC.

The chain carries TRBV9 and TRBJ2-3; a possible D gene is TRBD2 (5 bases). V lost 1 base, J lost 2 bases, and 8 bases lay in between. In germline, CDR1 is SGDLS, CDR2 YYNGEE. The CDR3 length is 14 residues. The CDR3 loop is CASSVLLATDTQYF. In DNA, the CDR3 is TGTGCCAGCAGCGTACTGCTAGCCACAGATACGCAGTATTTT. Together with reference TRBV9 and TRBJ2-3, the CDR3 gives the full variable domain: DSGVTQTPKHLITATGQRVTLRCSPRSGDLSVYWYQQSLDQGLQFLIQYYNGEERAKGNILERFSAQQFPDLHSELNLSSLELGDSALYFCASSVLLATDTQYFGPGTRLTVL.

The count of this clone is one. This chain links TRBV11-1 with TRBJ2-1, with TRBD2 as a possible D gene (6 bases). This CDR3 has 15 residues. Germline assignment: CDR1 SGHAT and CDR2 FQDESV (reference sequence). Trimming removed 5 bases from V and 0 bases from J, with 11 bases in between. CDR3 region: CASSPRRDSYNEQFF. The CDR3 region has the DNA TGTGCCAGCAGCCCAAGGAGGGACTCCTACAATGAGCAGTTCTTC.

This clone appeared a few times. The chain is built from TRBV24-1 and TRBJ2-1; TRBD1 aligns across 9 bases. The V segment lost 1 base and the J segment 6 bases; nucleotides outside the gene matches: 9. Germline loops: CDR1 KGHDR, CDR2 SFDVKD. The CDR3 totals 17 residues. CDR3 region: CATSDFLTGGLGNEQFF. In nucleotides, the CDR3 is TGTGCCACCAGTGATTTCCTGACAGGGGGGTTAGGCAATGAGCAGTTCTTC.

The V call is TRBV6-5, the J call TRBJ2-7, with 7 bases fitting TRBD1. The CDR3 runs 15 residues. Germline V CDR1 and CDR2: MNHEY, SVGAGI. V dropped 10 bases and J dropped 2; count of bases not matched to a gene: 14. As DNA, the CDR3 is TGTGCCACCTACCCGGAGACAGGGAAAACCTACGAGCAGTACTTC. Its translation: CATYPETGKTYEQYF.

The chain uses TRBV12-3 or TRBV12-4 and TRBJ2-7, with TRBD2 as a possible D gene (6 bases). This CDR3 contains 13 residues. V dropped 3 bases and J dropped 6 bases, with 12 bases sitting between them. In nucleotides, the CDR3 is TGTGCCAGCAGTTTGGAGGGGACCCGCGAGCAGTACTTC. This translates into CASSLEGTREQYF.

V is TRBV9 and J is TRBJ2-3; the match to TRBD2 covers 8 bases. The CDR3 has 19 residues. Germline V gives CDR1 SGDLS, CDR2 YYNGEE. The V gene end was trimmed by 0 bases and the J gene end by 5 bases; junction bases not matched to a gene: 17. The DNA for the CDR3 is TGTGCCAGCAGCGTAGCCCCAAGGGCGGGAGGAACCCTCCTAGATACGCAGTATTTT. It encodes CASSVAPRAGGTLLDTQYF. The full variable domain, rest sourced from reference TRBV9 and TRBJ2-3, is DSGVTQTPKHLITATGQRVTLRCSPRSGDLSVYWYQQSLDQGLQFLIQYYNGEERAKGNILERFSAQQFPDLHSELNLSSLELGDSALYFCASSVAPRAGGTLLDTQYFGPGTRLTVL.

The J gene is TRBJ2-3, the V gene TRBV28; a weak D match, TRBD1 (6 bases). CDR1 and CDR2 from the germline V gene are MDHEN and SYDVKM. V was cut by 2 bases and J by 3 bases, with 12 bases left in between. CDR3 length: 15 residues. The CDR3 DNA sequence: TGTGCCAGCAGTTTAGCCCAGGGGTCGACAGATACGCAGTATTTT. It encodes CASSLAQGSTDTQYF.

J is TRBJ2-7 and V is TRBV11-2; 7 positions agree with TRBD1. Germline CDR1 is SGHAT and CDR2 is FQNNGV. The CDR3 runs 15 residues. J gave up 3 bases and V 5 bases, and 10 bases lay outside the gene matches. The DNA for the CDR3 is TGTGCCAGCAGCCCTACCGGGACAGTCAACTACGAGCAGTACTTC. As protein: CASSPTGTVNYEQYF.

CDR3: CASSYDRDLDSYEQYF. The CDR3 coding sequence is TGTGCCAGCAGTTACGACCGGGACTTGGACTCCTACGAGCAGTACTTC. This chain links TRBV6-5 with TRBJ2-7; tentative D call: TRBD2 (6 bases). The CDR3 runs to 16 residues. CDR1 and CDR2 from the germline V gene are MNHEY and SVGAGI. V lost 2 bases and J 0 bases, leaving 14 bases between the germline ends.

The chain is built from TRBV28 and TRBJ1-4, with TRBD1 matching 8 bases. CDR3 size: 15 residues. From germline, CDR1 is MDHEN and CDR2 SYDVKM. V shed 7 bases, J shed 3 bases, and the junction held 7 bases outside the gene matches. CDR3 protein: CASITQGAANEKLFF. The DNA for the CDR3 is TGTGCCAGCATCACTCAGGGGGCGGCTAATGAAAAACTGTTTTTT.

The rearrangement uses TRBV30 and TRBJ1-2; TRBD1 matches 9 bases. Looked up from germline, CDR1 is GTSNPN and CDR2 is SVGIG (reference sequence). The CDR3 loop spans 13 amino acids. J lost 8 bases, V lost 0 bases, and 4 bases had no gene match. In nucleotides, the CDR3 is TGTGCCTGGAGTGTACGGACAGGGGAAGGCTACACCTTC. Its translation is CAWSVRTGEGYTF.

The chain employs TRBV12-3 or TRBV12-4 and TRBJ2-7; D is undetermined. This CDR3 contains 12 residues. V dropped 2 bases and J dropped 7 bases, with 9 bases sitting between them. DNA of the CDR3: TGTGCCAGCAGTTTAAACAGAAGAGAGCAGTACTTC. It encodes CASSLNRREQYF.

This clone was seen just once. The chain employs TRBV18 and TRBJ2-1; D may be TRBD1 (5 bases). Germline assignment: CDR1 KGHSH and CDR2 LQKENI. The CDR3 runs 13 residues. Trimming cost V 2 bases and J 8 bases, with 10 bases left between them. The CDR3 loop reads CASSPSRVDEQFF. The CDR3 DNA reads as TGTGCCAGCTCACCATCCAGGGTGGATGAGCAGTTCTTC.

J is TRBJ1-5 and V is TRBV30; a weak D match, TRBD1 (5 bases). The V end was cut by 2 bases, the J end by 1 base, with 9 bases between. The CDR3 totals 14 residues. CDR1 and CDR2 (germline): GTSNPN, SVGIG (reference sequence). This chain's CDR3 is CAWSKGQSNQPQHF. DNA of the CDR3: TGTGCCTGGAGTAAGGGGCAGAGCAATCAGCCCCAGCATTTT.

The rearrangement joins TRBV19 to TRBJ1-4; 9 nucleotides match TRBD1. The CDR3 is 15 amino acids. Germline loops: CDR1 LNHDA, CDR2 SQIVND (reference sequence). J gave up 7 bases and V 5 bases, and 8 bases lay outside the gene matches. The DNA for the CDR3 is TGTGCCAGTAGTGTCAACCGGGACAGGGTTGAAAAACTGTTTTTT. The encoded protein is CASSVNRDRVEKLFF.

V is TRBV28 and J is TRBJ2-7; D not certain. Germline CDR1 is MDHEN and CDR2 is SYDVKM. Deletions cut 5 bases from V and 4 bases from J, with 15 bases between. The CDR3 is made up of 14 amino acids. Here the CDR3 DNA reads TGTGCCAGCAGTCTAATCGGGTCTGTTTACGAGCAGTACTTC. This gives the protein CASSLIGSVYEQYF.

This clone was counted a single time. V and J are TRBV4-3 and TRBJ1-4, with TRBD1 identical over 7 bases. Germline-derived CDR1 and CDR2 are LGHNA and YSLEER. J was trimmed by 7 bases and V by 4 bases; bases with no gene match: 9. The length of the CDR3 is 15 residues. CDR3 DNA: TGCGCCAGCAGCCCTACAGGGGCGCTAGGTGAAAAACTGTTTTTT. Protein sequence: CASSPTGALGEKLFF.

The chain carries TRBV24-1 and TRBJ2-5; D possibly corresponds to TRBD2 (5 bases). The CDR3 extends over 15 amino acids. Between the trimmed V and J ends, which lost 6 bases and 2 bases, there was a span of 15 bases. The V gene's germline CDR1 is KGHDR and CDR2 SFDVKD. CDR3 loop: CATSTRFGRQETQYF. The CDR3 DNA reads as TGTGCCACCAGTACCAGATTTGGGAGACAAGAGACCCAGTACTTC.